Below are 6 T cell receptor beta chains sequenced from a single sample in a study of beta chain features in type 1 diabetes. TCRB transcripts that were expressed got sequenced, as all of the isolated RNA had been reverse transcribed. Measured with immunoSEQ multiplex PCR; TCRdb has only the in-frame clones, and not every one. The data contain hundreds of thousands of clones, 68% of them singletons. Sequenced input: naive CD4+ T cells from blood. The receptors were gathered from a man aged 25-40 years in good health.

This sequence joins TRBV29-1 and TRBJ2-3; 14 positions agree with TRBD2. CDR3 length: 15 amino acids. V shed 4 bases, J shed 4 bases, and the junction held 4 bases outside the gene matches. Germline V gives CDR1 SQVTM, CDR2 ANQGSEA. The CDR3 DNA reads TGCAGCGTTGTCCCGGGACTAGCGGGGGCAGATACGCAGTATTTT. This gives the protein CSVVPGLAGADTQYF.

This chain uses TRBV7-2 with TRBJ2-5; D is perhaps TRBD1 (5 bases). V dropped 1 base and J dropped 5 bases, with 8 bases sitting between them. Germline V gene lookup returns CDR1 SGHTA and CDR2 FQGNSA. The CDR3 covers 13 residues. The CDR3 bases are TGTGCCAGCAGCTTAGAGGGGCCGGAGACCCAGTACTTC. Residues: CASSLEGPETQYF.

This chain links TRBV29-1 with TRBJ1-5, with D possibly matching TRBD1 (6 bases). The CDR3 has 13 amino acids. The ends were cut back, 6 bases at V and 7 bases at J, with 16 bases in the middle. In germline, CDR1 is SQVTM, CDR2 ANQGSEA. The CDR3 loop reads CSVTTGFGQPQHF. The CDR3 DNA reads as TGCAGCGTCACTACAGGGTTCGGCCAGCCCCAGCATTTT.

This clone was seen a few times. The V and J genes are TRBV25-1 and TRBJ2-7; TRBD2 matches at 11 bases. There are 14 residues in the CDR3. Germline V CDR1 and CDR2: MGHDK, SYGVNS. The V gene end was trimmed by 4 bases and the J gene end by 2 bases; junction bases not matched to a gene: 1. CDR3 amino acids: CASSVAGGTYEQYF. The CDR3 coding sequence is TGTGCCAGCAGTGTAGCGGGAGGGACCTACGAGCAGTACTTC.

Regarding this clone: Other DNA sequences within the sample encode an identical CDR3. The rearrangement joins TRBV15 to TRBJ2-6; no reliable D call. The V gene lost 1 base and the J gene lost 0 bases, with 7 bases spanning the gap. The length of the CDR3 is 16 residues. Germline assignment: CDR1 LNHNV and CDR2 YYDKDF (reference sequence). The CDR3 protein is CATSRGGSSGANVLTF. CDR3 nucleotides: TGTGCCACCAGCAGAGGAGGAAGCTCTGGGGCCAACGTCCTGACTTTC. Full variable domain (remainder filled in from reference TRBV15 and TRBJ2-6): DAMVIQNPRYQVTQFGKPVTLSCSQTLNHNVMYWYQQKSSQAPKLLFHYYDKDFNNEADTPDNFQSRRPNTSFCFLDIRSPGLGDTAMYLCATSRGGSSGANVLTFGAGSRLTVL.

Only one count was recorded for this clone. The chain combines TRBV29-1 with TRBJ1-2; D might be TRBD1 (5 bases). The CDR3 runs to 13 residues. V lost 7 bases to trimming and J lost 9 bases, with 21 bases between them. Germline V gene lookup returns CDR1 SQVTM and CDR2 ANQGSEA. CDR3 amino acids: CSAGTAGYPSYTF. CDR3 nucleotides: TGCAGCGCAGGAACGGCAGGGTATCCGAGCTACACCTTC. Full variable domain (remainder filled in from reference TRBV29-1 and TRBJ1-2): SAVISQKPSRDICQRGTSLTIQCQVDSQVTMMFWYRQQPGQSLTLIATANQGSEATYESGFVIDKFPISRPNLTFSTLTVSNMSPEDSSIYLCSAGTAGYPSYTFGSGTRLTVV.